What follows is one T cell receptor beta chain and its context. Antigen specificity is unknown. The data are from a study of identical twins. The CDR3 totals 15 residues. Germline assignment: CDR1 DFQATT and CDR2 SNEGSKA (reference sequence). The germline V and J ends were trimmed by 1 base and 8 bases, with 18 bases remaining between them. Overall study findings and caveats: Analyses of zero insertions could, in part, be confounded by invariant MAIT and iNKT cells.

Template switching added a universal primer site, and cDNA bore unique molecular identifiers. In TCRdb, the 5' RACE reads were re-called with MiXCR into one record per CDR3 protein. The sample contains roughly 250,000 distinct CDR3 sequences, roughly 13% of which appear only once. The V call is TRBV20-1, the J call TRBJ2-1; D gene uncertain. Material: memory (CD45RO+) T cells sorted from blood. The source of this sequence is a woman between 18 and 30 years old in good health. In nucleotides, the CDR3 is TGCAGTGCTAGAGGGAAACCCAGGAGTCTTGATGAGCAGTTCTTC. Its translation is CSARGKPRSLDEQFF.